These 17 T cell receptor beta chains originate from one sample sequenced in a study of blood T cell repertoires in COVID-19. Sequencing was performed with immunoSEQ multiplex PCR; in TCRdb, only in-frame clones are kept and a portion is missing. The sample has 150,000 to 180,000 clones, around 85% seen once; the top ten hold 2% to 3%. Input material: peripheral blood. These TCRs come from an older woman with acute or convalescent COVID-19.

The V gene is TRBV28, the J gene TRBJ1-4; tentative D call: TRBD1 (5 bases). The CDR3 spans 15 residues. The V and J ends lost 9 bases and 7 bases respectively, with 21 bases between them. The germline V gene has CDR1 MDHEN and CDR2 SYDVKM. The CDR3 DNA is TGTGCCAGTTCCCCAGGTCGGGGGGGGAGTGAAAAACTGTTTTTT. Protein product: CASSPGRGGSEKLFF.

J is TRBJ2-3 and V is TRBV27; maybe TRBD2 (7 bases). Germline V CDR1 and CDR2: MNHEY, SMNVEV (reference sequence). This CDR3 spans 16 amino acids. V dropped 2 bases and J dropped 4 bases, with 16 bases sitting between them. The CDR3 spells CASSLRGGALSDTQYF. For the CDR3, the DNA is TGTGCCAGCAGTTTAAGGGGGGGGGCATTATCAGATACGCAGTATTTT.

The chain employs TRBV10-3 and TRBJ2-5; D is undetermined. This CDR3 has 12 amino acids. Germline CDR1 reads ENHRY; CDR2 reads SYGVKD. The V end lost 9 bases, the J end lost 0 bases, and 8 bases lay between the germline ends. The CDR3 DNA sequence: TGTGCCATATCCCGGGACCAAGAGACCCAGTACTTC. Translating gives CAISRDQETQYF.

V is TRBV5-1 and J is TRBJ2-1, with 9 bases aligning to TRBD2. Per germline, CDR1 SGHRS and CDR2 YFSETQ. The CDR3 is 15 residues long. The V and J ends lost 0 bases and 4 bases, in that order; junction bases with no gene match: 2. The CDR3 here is CASSLVAGGYNEQFF. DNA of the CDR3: TGCGCCAGCAGCTTGGTTGCGGGGGGGTACAATGAGCAGTTCTTC.

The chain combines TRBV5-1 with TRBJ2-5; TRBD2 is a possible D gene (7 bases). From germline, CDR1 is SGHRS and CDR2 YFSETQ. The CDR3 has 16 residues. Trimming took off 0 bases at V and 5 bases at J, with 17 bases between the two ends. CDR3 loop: CASSLAAGGPGETQYF. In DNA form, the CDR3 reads TGCGCCAGCAGCTTGGCGGCCGGGGGGCCGGGGGAGACCCAGTACTTC.

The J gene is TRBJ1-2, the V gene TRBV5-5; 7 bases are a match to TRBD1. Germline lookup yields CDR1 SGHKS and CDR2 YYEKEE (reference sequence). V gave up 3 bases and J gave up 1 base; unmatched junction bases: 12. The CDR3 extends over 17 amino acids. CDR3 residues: CASSSAVGQELNYGYTF. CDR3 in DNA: TGTGCCAGCAGCTCGGCGGTCGGACAGGAGCTTAACTATGGCTACACCTTC.

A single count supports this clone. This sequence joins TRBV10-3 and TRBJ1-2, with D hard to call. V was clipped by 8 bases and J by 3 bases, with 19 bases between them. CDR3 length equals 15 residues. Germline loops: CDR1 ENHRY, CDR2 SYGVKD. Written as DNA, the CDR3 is TGTGCCATCCCGATATTCAGGTACTCGGACTATGGCTACACCTTC. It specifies CAIPIFRYSDYGYTF.

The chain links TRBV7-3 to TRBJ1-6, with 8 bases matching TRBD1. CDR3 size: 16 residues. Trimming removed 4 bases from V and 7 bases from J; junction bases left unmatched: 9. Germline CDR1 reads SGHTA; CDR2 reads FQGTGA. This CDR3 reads CASSSSGAGGNSPLHF. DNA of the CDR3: TGTGCCAGCAGCTCCTCGGGGGCAGGGGGCAATTCACCCCTCCACTTT.

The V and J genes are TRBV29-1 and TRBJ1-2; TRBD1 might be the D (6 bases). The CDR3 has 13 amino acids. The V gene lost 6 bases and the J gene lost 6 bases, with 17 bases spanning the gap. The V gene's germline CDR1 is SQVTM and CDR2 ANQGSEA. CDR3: CSVSKGGVDGYTF. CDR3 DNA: TGCAGCGTCTCGAAAGGGGGTGTTGATGGCTACACCTTC.

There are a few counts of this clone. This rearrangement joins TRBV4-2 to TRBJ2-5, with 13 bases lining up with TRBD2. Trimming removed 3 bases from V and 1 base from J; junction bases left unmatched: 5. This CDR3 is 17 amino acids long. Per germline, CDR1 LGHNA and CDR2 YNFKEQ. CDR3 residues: CASSQRGTSGAQETQYF. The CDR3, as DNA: TGTGCCAGCAGCCAGAGGGGGACTAGCGGGGCCCAAGAGACCCAGTACTTC.

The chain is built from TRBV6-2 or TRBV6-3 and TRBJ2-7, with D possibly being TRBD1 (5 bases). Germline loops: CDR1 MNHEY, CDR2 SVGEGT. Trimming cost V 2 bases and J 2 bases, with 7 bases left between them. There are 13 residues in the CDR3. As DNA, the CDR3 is TGTGCCAGCAGTTACCAGGGTCCCTACGAGCAGTACTTC. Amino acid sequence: CASSYQGPYEQYF.

CDR3 nucleotide sequence: TGTGCCAGCAGTTTACGGAGTGGATATGGCTACACCTTC. Protein product: CASSLRSGYGYTF. The V gene is TRBV12-3 or TRBV12-4, the J gene TRBJ1-2; no clear D gene. The V end lost 2 bases, the J end lost 5 bases, and 9 bases lay between the germline ends. This CDR3 region has 13 residues.

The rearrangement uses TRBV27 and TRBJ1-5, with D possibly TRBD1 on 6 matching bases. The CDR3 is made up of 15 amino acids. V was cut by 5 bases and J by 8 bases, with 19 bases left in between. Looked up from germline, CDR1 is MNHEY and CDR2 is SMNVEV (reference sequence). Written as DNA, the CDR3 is TGTGCCAGCAGTACCCTCCAGGGACAATCGGAGCCCCAGCATTTT. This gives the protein CASSTLQGQSEPQHF.

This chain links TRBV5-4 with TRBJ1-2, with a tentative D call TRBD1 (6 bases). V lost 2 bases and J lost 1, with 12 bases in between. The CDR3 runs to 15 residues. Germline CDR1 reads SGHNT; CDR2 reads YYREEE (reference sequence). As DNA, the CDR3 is TGTGCCAGCAGCTTCAACAGGGAAATTAACTATGGCTACACCTTC. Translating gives CASSFNREINYGYTF.

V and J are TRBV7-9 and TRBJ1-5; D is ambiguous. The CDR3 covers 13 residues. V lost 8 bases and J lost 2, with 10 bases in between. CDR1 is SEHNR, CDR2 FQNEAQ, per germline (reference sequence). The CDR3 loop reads CASGMEGNQPQHF. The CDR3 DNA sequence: TGTGCCAGCGGTATGGAGGGCAATCAGCCCCAGCATTTT. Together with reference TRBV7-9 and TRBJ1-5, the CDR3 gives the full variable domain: DTGVSQNPRHKITKRGQNVTFRCDPISEHNRLYWYRQTLGQGPEFLTYFQNEAQLEKSRLLSDRFSAERPKGSFSTLEIQRTEQGDSAMYLCASGMEGNQPQHFGDGTRLSIL.

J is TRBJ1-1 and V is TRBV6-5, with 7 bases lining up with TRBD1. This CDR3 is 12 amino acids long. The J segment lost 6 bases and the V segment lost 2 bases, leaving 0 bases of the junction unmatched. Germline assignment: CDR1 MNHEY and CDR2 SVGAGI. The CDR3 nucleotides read TGTGCCAGCAGTTACGACAGGGCTGAAGCTTTCTTT. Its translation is CASSYDRAEAFF.

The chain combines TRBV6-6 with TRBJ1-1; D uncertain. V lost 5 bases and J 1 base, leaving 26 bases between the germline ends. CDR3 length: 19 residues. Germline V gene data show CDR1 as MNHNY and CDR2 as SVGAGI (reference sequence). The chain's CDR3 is CASSPRSQGGWRPNTEAFF. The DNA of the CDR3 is TGTGCCAGCAGTCCTCGGTCCCAAGGTGGATGGAGGCCGAACACTGAAGCTTTCTTT.